The next 26 T cell receptor beta chains were all read from a single sample in a study of T cells in Graves' hyperthyroidism and ophthalmopathy. TCR beta CDR3 region amplification was performed from RNA transcripts. When the TCR CDR3 underwent first-round RT-PCR, the HTBI primer set was used. TCRdb reprocessed the multiplex PCR reads with MiXCR, giving one entry per CDR3 protein. The repertoire holds around 490,000 distinct CDR3 sequences, just under 20% seen once, with over 45% in the top ten. The sequencing sample was made of blood. Receptors were obtained from a man aged 35 to 55 with Graves' ophthalmopathy.

The genes are TRBV20-1 and TRBJ2-3, with TRBD2 identical over 11 bases. The CDR3 contains 14 residues. Germline CDR1 reads DFQATT; CDR2 reads SNEGSKA (reference sequence). J gave up 0 bases and V 6 bases, and 2 bases lay outside the gene matches. CDR3 nucleotide sequence: TGCAGTGCGACTAGCGGGGTTAGCACAGATACGCAGTATTTT. Residues: CSATSGVSTDTQYF.

The sample holds a few counts of this clonotype. The chain combines TRBV4-1 with TRBJ1-4; D remains ambiguous. The CDR3 loop spans 15 amino acids. Between the trimmed V and J ends, which lost 0 bases and 11 bases, there was a span of 16 bases. The germline gives CDR1 MGHRA, CDR2 YSYEKL. Here the CDR3 reads CASSQEGGIQKKLFF. The CDR3 coding sequence is TGCGCCAGCAGCCAAGAAGGAGGGATACAGAAGAAACTGTTTTTT.

This clonotype occurred a few times. The rearrangement uses TRBV20-1 and TRBJ2-2, with TRBD2 identical over 13 bases. The CDR3 has 16 amino acids. The germline V gene has CDR1 DFQATT and CDR2 SNEGSKA (reference sequence). With V trimmed by 5 bases and J by 4 bases, 7 bases remained unmatched. The CDR3: CSALGTSGMSTGELFF. DNA for the CDR3: TGCAGTGCTCTGGGGACTAGCGGGATGAGCACCGGGGAGCTGTTTTTT.

This clonotype came up a few times. J is TRBJ2-7 and V is TRBV29-1, with D perhaps being TRBD1 or TRBD2 (6 bases each). The germline V gene encodes CDR1 SQVTM and CDR2 ANQGSEA. The CDR3 spans 12 residues. V was clipped by 8 bases and J by 7 bases, with 18 bases between them. The CDR3 nucleotides read TGCAGCTTTACAGGGAGGAAAGGGGAGCAGTACTTC. The encoded protein is CSFTGRKGEQYF.

This clonotype was seen more than once but under ten times. V is TRBV24-1 and J is TRBJ2-6, with D possibly matching TRBD1 (6 bases). The CDR3 contains 16 residues. Germline V gives CDR1 KGHDR, CDR2 SFDVKD. The V end lost 2 bases, the J end lost 2 bases, and 9 bases lay between the germline ends. The CDR3: CATSDSGVAGANVLTF. The CDR3 DNA reads as TGTGCCACCAGTGATTCAGGGGTAGCTGGGGCCAACGTCCTGACTTTC.

V gene TRBV11-1 combines with J gene TRBJ1-1; D remains ambiguous. Germline loops: CDR1 SGHAT, CDR2 FQDESV (reference sequence). V was shortened by 5 bases and J by 2 bases, with 12 bases between the two germline ends. This CDR3 comprises 14 residues. The CDR3 sequence: CASSPFTPNTEAFF. CDR3 coding DNA: TGTGCCAGCAGCCCCTTTACACCTAACACTGAAGCTTTCTTT.

This clonotype was seen repeatedly, ten times or more. The junction does not match germline at one end; this may be a read error. The chain is built from TRBV7-7 and TRBJ2-1, with 12 positions matching TRBD2. The CDR3 loop spans 15 amino acids. Germline V gene lookup returns CDR1 SSHAT and CDR2 FNYEAQ (reference sequence). CDR3 sequence reads: CASSPLAGGNNEQFF. CDR3 coding DNA: TGTGCTAGCAGCCCTCTAGCGGGAGGGAACAATGAGCAGTTCTTC.

The table lists this clonotype with a count of one. This chain uses TRBV19 with TRBJ1-5, with D hard to call. V was clipped by 4 bases and J by 3 bases, with 10 bases between them. CDR3 length: 14 amino acids. Germline lookup yields CDR1 LNHDA and CDR2 SQIVND (reference sequence). The CDR3 region is CASSNLGFNQPQHF. The CDR3 nucleotides are TGTGCCAGTAGTAATTTAGGGTTCAATCAGCCCCAGCATTTT.

This clonotype was picked up a small number of times. V gene TRBV20-1 combines with J gene TRBJ1-4; D remains unclear. V shed 6 bases and J shed 8 bases, with 16 bases lying between them. The CDR3 totals 13 residues. The germline CDR1 and CDR2 sequences are DFQATT and SNEGSKA (reference sequence). The DNA for the CDR3 is TGCAGTGCCAGGCGGACTGCCCGCGAAAAACTGTTTTTT. Protein product: CSARRTAREKLFF.

This clonotype was found many times. The CDR3 coding sequence is TGTGCCAGCAGCCCCTACAGGGAGATCTCCTACGAGCAGTACTTC. It codes for CASSPYREISYEQYF. The gene calls are TRBV3-1 and TRBJ2-7, with TRBD1 as a possible D gene (6 bases). V lost 4 bases and J 0 bases, leaving 13 bases between the germline ends. Germline-derived CDR1 and CDR2 are LGHDT and YNNKEL (reference sequence). The CDR3 has 15 residues.

This clonotype was counted only a few times. J is TRBJ2-7 and V is TRBV25-1; D not certain. Deletions cut 0 bases from V and 3 bases from J, with 9 bases between. Germline values: CDR1 MGHDK, CDR2 SYGVNS. The length of the CDR3 is 14 residues. Written as DNA, the CDR3 is TGTGCCAGCAGTGAATATAATGGCTTCTACGAGCAGTACTTC. This codes for CASSEYNGFYEQYF.

This clonotype was observed at least ten times. CDR3 nucleotide sequence: TGTGCCAGCAAATCCGGGGGACCCTCTGAGCAGTTCTTC. Translation gives CASKSGGPSEQFF. The V call is TRBV28, the J call TRBJ2-1; D might be TRBD2 (6 bases). The germline CDR1 and CDR2 sequences are MDHEN and SYDVKM. The ends were cut back, 7 bases at V and 9 bases at J, with 16 bases in the middle. This CDR3 spans 13 amino acids.

This clonotype was seen only once. This chain joins TRBV15 and TRBJ1-1; the D is unclear. The CDR3 runs 15 residues. V lost 0 bases and J 1 base, leaving 9 bases between the germline ends. CDR1 is LNHNV and CDR2 is YYDKDF in the germline V gene (reference sequence). The CDR3 DNA is TGTGCCACCAGCAGAGAAGCAGCCCAGAACACTGAAGCTTTCTTT. This translates into CATSREAAQNTEAFF. Full variable domain (missing parts from reference TRBV15 and TRBJ1-1): DAMVIQNPRYQVTQFGKPVTLSCSQTLNHNVMYWYQQKSSQAPKLLFHYYDKDFNNEADTPDNFQSRRPNTSFCFLDIRSPGLGDTAMYLCATSREAAQNTEAFFGQGTRLTVV.

The chain links TRBV3-1 to TRBJ2-2, with D tentatively TRBD1 (6 bases). This CDR3 is 17 amino acids long. V was trimmed by 5 bases and J by 0 bases, leaving 16 bases between them. The germline V gene encodes CDR1 LGHDT and CDR2 YNNKEL (reference sequence). For the CDR3, the DNA is TGTGCCAGCAGCGACAGGTTCCAGAAGGCGAACACCGGGGAGCTGTTTTTT. Protein: CASSDRFQKANTGELFF.

This chain connects TRBV20-1 to TRBJ1-1, with a tentative D call TRBD1 (5 bases). The CDR3 loop spans 14 amino acids. Trimming took off 1 base at V and 1 base at J, with 10 bases between the two ends. Germline V gene data show CDR1 as DFQATT and CDR2 as SNEGSKA (reference sequence). The CDR3 loop reads CSARVPGWNTEAFF. The CDR3 nucleotides read TGCAGTGCTAGAGTTCCAGGGTGGAACACTGAAGCTTTCTTT.

The chain joins TRBV13 to TRBJ2-1, with TRBD1 matching 9 bases. The germline gives CDR1 PRHDT, CDR2 FYEKMQ (reference sequence). Trimming removed 4 bases from V and 7 bases from J; junction bases left unmatched: 8. The CDR3 extends over 15 amino acids. CDR3 loop: CASSSGQGRLNEQFF. CDR3 DNA: TGTGCCAGCAGCTCTGGACAGGGGCGGTTAAATGAGCAGTTCTTC. Drawing the rest from reference TRBV13 and TRBJ2-1, the complete variable domain is AAGVIQSPRHLIKEKRETATLKCYPIPRHDTVYWYQQGPGQDPQFLISFYEKMQSDKGSIPDRFSAQQFSDYHSELNMSSLELGDSALYFCASSSGQGRLNEQFFGPGTRLTVL.

The rearrangement joins TRBV27 to TRBJ2-7, with a possible D match to TRBD2 (6 bases). Looked up from germline, CDR1 is MNHEY and CDR2 is SMNVEV (reference sequence). Trimming pared 2 bases from V and 4 bases from J, leaving 12 bases between. The CDR3 length is 14 residues. The CDR3 here is CASSLKWGLYEQYF. The CDR3 nucleotides are TGTGCCAGCAGTTTAAAATGGGGACTTTACGAGCAGTACTTC.

The genes are TRBV2 and TRBJ1-4, with a possible D match to TRBD1 (5 bases). This CDR3 contains 13 residues. CDR1 is SNHLY, CDR2 FYNNEI, per germline. Trimming pared 9 bases from V and 3 bases from J, leaving 11 bases between. CDR3 loop: CASKGLANEKLFF. The CDR3 region has the DNA TGTGCCAGTAAGGGGCTGGCTAATGAAAAACTGTTTTTT. Looking up the rest from reference TRBV2 and TRBJ1-4 gives the full variable domain: EPEVTQTPSHQVTQMGQEVILRCVPISNHLYFYWYRQILGQKVEFLVSFYNNEISEKSEIFDDQFSVERPDGSNFTLKIRSTKLEDSAMYFCASKGLANEKLFFGSGTQLSVL.

The gene calls are TRBV2 and TRBJ2-7; TRBD2 aligns across 8 bases. Germline lookup yields CDR1 SNHLY and CDR2 FYNNEI. There are 15 residues in the CDR3. V lost 1 base to trimming and J lost 0 bases; unmatched junction nucleotides: 2. The CDR3 sequence: CASSEGSGGSYEQYF. The CDR3 DNA is TGTGCCAGCAGTGAAGGAAGCGGGGGCTCCTACGAGCAGTACTTC.

The V call is TRBV19, the J call TRBJ2-1; a possible D gene is TRBD2 (6 bases). The V gene's germline CDR1 is LNHDA and CDR2 SQIVND (reference sequence). There are 15 residues in the CDR3. V lost 3 bases and J lost 2, with 11 bases in between. CDR3 in DNA: TGTGCCAGTAGTATTGGAGGGTTTGCCTACAATGAGCAGTTCTTC. Translated, it gives CASSIGGFAYNEQFF.

Only a few counts were recorded for this clonotype. The rearrangement joins TRBV9 to TRBJ1-1, with D unclear. The CDR3 is 14 amino acids. Germline V lookup: CDR1 SGDLS, CDR2 YYNGEE. The ends were cut back, 4 bases at V and 0 bases at J, with 10 bases in the middle. The CDR3 DNA is TGTGCCAGCAGCTCCTTTACGATGAACACTGAAGCTTTCTTT. Its translation: CASSSFTMNTEAFF.

As concerns this clonotype: A read error may be the cause here, since a much bigger clone is one base away. V usage is TRBV20-1 and J usage is TRBJ2-1; 14 nucleotides align to TRBD2. Germline CDR1 is DFQATT and CDR2 is SNEGSKA (reference sequence). CDR3 size: 17 residues. CDR3 sequence (DNA): TGCAGTGCTAGAGTCCTCTCGGGACTAGCGGGGGACAATGAGCAGCTCTTC. It yields the protein CSARVLSGLAGDNEQLF.

A note on this clonotype: It may be a read error: a sequence one base away is much more abundant. This chain uses TRBV7-2 with TRBJ1-5; D is undetermined. Trimming removed 2 bases at V and 9 bases at J, with 8 bases between. Germline-derived CDR1 and CDR2 are SGHTA and FQGNSA. This CDR3 region has 12 residues. CDR3 bases: TGTGCCAGCAGCTTACAGGAGCGGCCCCAGCATTTT. The encoded protein is CASSLQERPQHF.

This clonotype has a count of ten or more. The chain has TRBV7-8 and TRBJ2-1, with 9 bases that match TRBD2. The ends lost 4 bases at V and 7 bases at J; junction bases unmatched: 8. Germline V gene sequence: CDR1 SGHVS, CDR2 FQNEAQ. The CDR3 sequence is 15 residues long. The CDR3 loop is CASSSEREVANEQFF. The CDR3 DNA reads TGTGCCAGCAGCTCAGAGCGGGAGGTAGCGAATGAGCAGTTCTTC.

The rearrangement uses TRBV6-2 or TRBV6-3 and TRBJ2-2; 11 bases align to TRBD2. Trimming removed 2 bases from V and 6 bases from J; junction bases left unmatched: 5. The CDR3 is made up of 16 amino acids. The germline CDR1 and CDR2 sequences are MNHEY and SVGEGT. CDR3 residues: CASSYPLAGVPGELFF. The CDR3 coding sequence is TGTGCCAGCAGTTACCCACTAGCGGGAGTCCCCGGGGAGCTGTTTTTT.

This clonotype appeared many times. V is TRBV28 and J is TRBJ2-7; 7 bases match TRBD1. Germline V gene data show CDR1 as MDHEN and CDR2 as SYDVKM. After removal of 6 bases from V and 7 bases from J, the junction contained 15 bases not matched to a gene. The CDR3 runs 15 residues. This CDR3 is CASRQGTERRREQYF. CDR3 nucleotide sequence: TGTGCCAGCAGGCAAGGGACAGAGAGAAGGAGGGAGCAGTACTTC.